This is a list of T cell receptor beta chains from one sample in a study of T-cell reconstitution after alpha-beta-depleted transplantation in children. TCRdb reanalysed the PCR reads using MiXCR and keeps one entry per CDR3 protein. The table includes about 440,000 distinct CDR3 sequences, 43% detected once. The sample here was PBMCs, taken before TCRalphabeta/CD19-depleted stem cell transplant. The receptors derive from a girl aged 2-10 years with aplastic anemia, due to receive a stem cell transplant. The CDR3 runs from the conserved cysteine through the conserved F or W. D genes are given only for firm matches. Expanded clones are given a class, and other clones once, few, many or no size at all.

TGTGCCAGCGGAAAGCCGGGACTAGCGAGCACCGGGGAGCTGTTTTTT | CASGKPGLASTGELFF | TRBJ2-2 | many | 16 | TRBV4-2 | TRBD2
TGTGCCAGCAGTCCCGACTTTAGGGGTTACGAGCAGTACTTC | CASSPDFRGYEQYF | TRBJ2-7 | . | 14 | TRBV6-1 | .
TGTGCCAGCAGCCCTACCCCATTAAATCAGCCCCAGCATTTT | CASSPTPLNQPQHF | TRBJ1-5 | many | 14 | TRBV7-2 | .
TGCGCCAGCAGCCAATTATCCCAGACGTGGGCTAATGAGCAGTTCTTC | CASSQLSQTWANEQFF | TRBJ2-1 | . | 16 | TRBV4-1 | .
TGTGCCACTCATTACGGGACCTACTCAGCGGCTAACTATGGCTACACCTTC | CATHYGTYSAANYGYTF | TRBJ1-2 | . | 17 | TRBV19 | .
TGTGCCATCAGTGAGCCCAGAACTAGCGGGGAGCTGTCTAGCACAGATACGCAGTATTTT | CAISEPRTSGELSSTDTQYF | TRBJ2-3 | . | 20 | TRBV10-3 | TRBD2
TGTGCCAGCAGCCCAAGGGATTACAATGAGCAGTTCTTC | CASSPRDYNEQFF | TRBJ2-1 | many | 13 | TRBV27 | .
TGTGCCAGCAATGGGGGCACTGAAGCTTTCTTT | CASNGGTEAFF | TRBJ1-1 | . | 11 | TRBV6-5 | .
TGTGCCAGCAGTTGGGACAGAAGCGGGACCTACAATGAGCAGTTCTTC | CASSWDRSGTYNEQFF | TRBJ2-1 | many | 16 | TRBV12-3/TRBV12-4 | .
TGTGCCAGCAGCTTGGTTAGCGGGGGTGATACGCAGTATTTT | CASSLVSGGDTQYF | TRBJ2-3 | . | 14 | TRBV5-5 | TRBD2
TGCAGCGTTGAGCAGACTACTAAAGTGACCCAGTACTTC | CSVEQTTKVTQYF | TRBJ2-5 | . | 13 | TRBV29-1 | .
TGTGCCAGCAGTCCAGGGGACAGGGGAAGTGCCACTGAAGCTTTCTTT | CASSPGDRGSATEAFF | TRBJ1-1 | . | 16 | TRBV27 | TRBD1
TGTGCCAGCAGTTACCGGCAGGGCGCGGAGACCCAGTACTTC | CASSYRQGAETQYF | TRBJ2-5 | . | 14 | TRBV6-2/TRBV6-3 | .
TGTGCCACCAGCAGGTACGGACAGGGGAATCAGCCCCAGCATTTT | CATSRYGQGNQPQHF | TRBJ1-5 | . | 15 | TRBV15 | TRBD1
TGCGCCAGCCGGTCAGGGTTTTGGAATCAGCCCCAGCATTTT | CASRSGFWNQPQHF | TRBJ1-5 | . | 14 | TRBV10-2 | .
TGTGCCAGCAGCCAAGATACAGCGGGGGCCAACTACGAGCAGTACTTC | CASSQDTAGANYEQYF | TRBJ2-7 | few | 16 | TRBV4-2 | TRBD2
TGTGCCAGCAGTCGCCGGGGGACTAGCGGGAGGGCGGACATTCAGTACTTC | CASSRRGTSGRADIQYF | TRBJ2-4 | few | 17 | TRBV28 | TRBD2
TGTGCCAGCAGCTTCGGAGACCGGGGGAGCGAGACCCAGTACTTC | CASSFGDRGSETQYF | TRBJ2-5 | once | 15 | TRBV7-2 | .
TGTGCCAGTAGTCCACGGGACAAACAAGGGGAAAAACTGTTTTTT | CASSPRDKQGEKLFF | TRBJ1-4 | . | 15 | TRBV19 | .
TGCAGTGCTAGCTGGGGACCGCTGGTGACTGGTGGCTACACCTTC | CSASWGPLVTGGYTF | TRBJ1-2 | . | 15 | TRBV20-1 | .
TGCGCCAGCAGCCAAGATTTAGTAGGACTAGCGGGAGGGGAGACCCAGTACTTC | CASSQDLVGLAGGETQYF | TRBJ2-5 | . | 18 | TRBV4-1 | TRBD2
TGTGCCACCAGCAGAGGGGCAGGGGGCCAAAACATTCAGTACTTC | CATSRGAGGQNIQYF | TRBJ2-4 | . | 15 | TRBV15 | TRBD1
TGCGCCAGCAGCTTGGGGGACAGGGGCTTCAATCAGCCCCAGCATTTT | CASSLGDRGFNQPQHF | TRBJ1-5 | many | 16 | TRBV5-1 | TRBD1
TGCAGCGTTGAAGTGGACAGGGAAGAATACGAGCAGTACTTC | CSVEVDREEYEQYF | TRBJ2-7 | few | 14 | TRBV29-1 | TRBD1
TGTGCCAGCAGCTCCGGGATTACCGGGGAGCTGTTTTTT | CASSSGITGELFF | TRBJ2-2 | few | 13 | TRBV5-6 | .
TGTGCCAGCAGCTTAGAAGCAGGGGCCCTCTACGAGCAGTACTTC | CASSLEAGALYEQYF | TRBJ2-7 | . | 15 | TRBV7-2 | .